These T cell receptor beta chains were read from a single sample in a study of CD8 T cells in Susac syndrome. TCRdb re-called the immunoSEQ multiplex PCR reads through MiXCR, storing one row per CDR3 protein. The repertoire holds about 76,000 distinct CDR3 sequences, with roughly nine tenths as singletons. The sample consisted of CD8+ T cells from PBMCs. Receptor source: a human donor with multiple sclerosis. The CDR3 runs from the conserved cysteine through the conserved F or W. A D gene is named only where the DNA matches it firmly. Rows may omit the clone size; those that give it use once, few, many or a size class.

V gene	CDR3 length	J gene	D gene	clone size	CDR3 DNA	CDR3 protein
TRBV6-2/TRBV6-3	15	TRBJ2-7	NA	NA	TGTGCCAGCAGTTACGTATCTTCGGGAAACTACGAGCAGTACTTC	CASSYVSSGNYEQYF
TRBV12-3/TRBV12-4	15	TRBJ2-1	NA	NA	TGTGCCAGCAGCACAGGACGGGTCTCCTACAATGAGCAGTTCTTC	CASSTGRVSYNEQFF
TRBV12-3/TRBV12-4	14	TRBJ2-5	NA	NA	TGTGCCAGCAGTTTAGGCAGGGTAGGAGAGACCCAGTACTTC	CASSLGRVGETQYF
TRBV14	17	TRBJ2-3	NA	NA	TGTGCCAGCAGTCGTTTGGCGGGGTTCGGAAGCACAGATACGCAGTATTTT	CASSRLAGFGSTDTQYF
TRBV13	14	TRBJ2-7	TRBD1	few	TGTGCCAGCAGCGACAGGGGAGAAAGTCACGAGCAGTACTTC	CASSDRGESHEQYF
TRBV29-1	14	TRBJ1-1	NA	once	TGCAGCGTTCCATCCCTGTACATGAACACTGAAGCTTTCTTT	CSVPSLYMNTEAFF
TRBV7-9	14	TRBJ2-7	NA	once	TGTGCCAGCAGCTTAGTCGACAGTACCTACGAGCAGTACTTC	CASSLVDSTYEQYF
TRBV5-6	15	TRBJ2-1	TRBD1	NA	TGTGCCAGCAGACCCGGGACAGTAACCTACAATGAGCAGTTCTTC	CASRPGTVTYNEQFF
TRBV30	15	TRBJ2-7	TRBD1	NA	TGTGCCTGGAGTACCGGGACAGGGGGCTCTGACGAGCAGTACTTC	CAWSTGTGGSDEQYF
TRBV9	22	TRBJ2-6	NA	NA	TGTGCCAGCAGCCCCTCCAGACCGCGCCCAGGAGCCGGAGGTTCTGGGGCCAACGTCCTGACTTTC	CASSPSRPRPGAGGSGANVLTF
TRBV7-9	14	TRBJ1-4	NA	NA	TGTGCCAGCAGCTTCTCGGGGGATAATGAAAAACTGTTTTTT	CASSFSGDNEKLFF
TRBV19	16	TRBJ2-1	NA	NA	TGTGCCAGTAGTATAGAACCCAGCTCTTACTACAATGAGCAGTTCTTC	CASSIEPSSYYNEQFF
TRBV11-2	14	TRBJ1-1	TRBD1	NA	TGTGCCAGCACCACCACAGGGGGGAACACTGAAGCTTTCTTT	CASTTTGGNTEAFF
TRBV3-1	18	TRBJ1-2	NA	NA	TGTGCCAGCAGCGCGTCCGGGTCCCAATTAGGGCGTAGCTATGGCTACACCTTC	CASSASGSQLGRSYGYTF
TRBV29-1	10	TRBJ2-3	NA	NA	TGCAGCGTCGATACAGATACGCAGTATTTT	CSVDTDTQYF
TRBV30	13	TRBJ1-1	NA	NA	TGTGCCTGGGACGCAGCCGGGGGTACTGAAGCTTTCTTT	CAWDAAGGTEAFF
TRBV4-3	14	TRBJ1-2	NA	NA	TGCGCCAGCAGCCAAGATTGGGAGGGGTATGGCTACACCTTC	CASSQDWEGYGYTF
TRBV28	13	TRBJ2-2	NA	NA	TGTGCCAGCAGTTTGAGGGTATTCGGGGAGCTGTTTTTT	CASSLRVFGELFF
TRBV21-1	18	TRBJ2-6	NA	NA	TGTGCCAGCAGCAAAGCGATCAGGAGGAACTCTGGGGCCAACGTCCTGACTTTC	CASSKAIRRNSGANVLTF
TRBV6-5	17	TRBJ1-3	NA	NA	TGTGCCAGCAGTCTACACCCAGGGATTGTATCTGGAAACACCATATATTTT	CASSLHPGIVSGNTIYF
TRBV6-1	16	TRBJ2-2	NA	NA	TGTGCCAGCAGCGGCCCGGATAGTACGAACACCGGGGAGCTGTTTTTT	CASSGPDSTNTGELFF
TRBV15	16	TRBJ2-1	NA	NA	TGTGCCACCAGCAGAGACGGACTAACCTCCTACAATGAGCAGTTCTTC	CATSRDGLTSYNEQFF
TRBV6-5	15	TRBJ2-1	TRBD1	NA	TGTGCCAGCAGCCCCGGACAGGGGGCCCACAATGAGCAGTTCTTC	CASSPGQGAHNEQFF
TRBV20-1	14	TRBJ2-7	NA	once	TGCAGTGCTAGATGGAGTGGGGGGTTCGACGAGCAGTACTTC	CSARWSGGFDEQYF
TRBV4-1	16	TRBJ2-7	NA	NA	TGCGCCAGCAGCCAAGATTCAGCACGGAGAGCTTACGAGCAGTACTTC	CASSQDSARRAYEQYF
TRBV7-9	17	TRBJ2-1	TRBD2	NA	TGTGCCAGCAGCGCCAGACTAGCGGGGGGCCCCTACAATGAGCAGTTCTTC	CASSARLAGGPYNEQFF
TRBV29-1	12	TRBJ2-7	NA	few	TGCAGCGTTGAAGGGGCCTCCTACGAGCAGTACTTC	CSVEGASYEQYF
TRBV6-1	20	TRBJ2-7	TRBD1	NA	TGTGCCAGCAGTGAAGCGCGAGGGACAGGGACAATCCCCCCTTCCTACGAGCAGTACTTC	CASSEARGTGTIPPSYEQYF
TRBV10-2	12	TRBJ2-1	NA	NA	TGCGCCAGCAGGCAGTCGGGAAATGAGCAGTTCTTC	CASRQSGNEQFF
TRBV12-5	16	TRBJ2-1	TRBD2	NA	TGTGCTAGTGGATCCCCGGGACTAGCGGCCTACAATGAGCAGTTCTTC	CASGSPGLAAYNEQFF
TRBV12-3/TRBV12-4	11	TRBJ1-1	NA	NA	TGTGCCAGCAGTTCCAACACTGAAGCTTTCTTT	CASSSNTEAFF
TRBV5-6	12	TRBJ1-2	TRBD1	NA	TGTGCCAGCAGCGTAGACAGGGTTGGCTACACCTTC	CASSVDRVGYTF
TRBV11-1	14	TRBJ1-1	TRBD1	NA	TGTGCCAGCAGCTTCAGGACAGGGGGCTCTGAAGCTTTCTTT	CASSFRTGGSEAFF
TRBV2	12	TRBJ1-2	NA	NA	TGTGCCAGCAGTGCGGGGAACTATGGCTACACCTTC	CASSAGNYGYTF
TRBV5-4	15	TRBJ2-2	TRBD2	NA	TGTGCCAGCAGCTCAGTAGCGGGGGGCACCGGGGAGCTGTTTTTT	CASSSVAGGTGELFF
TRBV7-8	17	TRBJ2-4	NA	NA	TGTGCCAGCAGCGGAGGGCGAGCGGGCCTTTCCAAAAACATTCAGTACTTC	CASSGGRAGLSKNIQYF
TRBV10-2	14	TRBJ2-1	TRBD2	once	TGCGCCAGCGGGACTAGCGGTTCCTACAATGAGCAGTTCTTC	CASGTSGSYNEQFF
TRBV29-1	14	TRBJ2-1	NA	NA	TGCAGCGTTGACGAGTTTACGACGCGAATTGAGCAGTTCTTC	CSVDEFTTRIEQFF
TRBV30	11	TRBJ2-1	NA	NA	TGTGCCTGGAGTGTAGGGAATGAGCAGTTCTTC	CAWSVGNEQFF
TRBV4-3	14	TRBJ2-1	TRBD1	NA	TGCGCCAGCAGCCAAGTCGACAGGGCGGATGAGCAGTTCTTC	CASSQVDRADEQFF
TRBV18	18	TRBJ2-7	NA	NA	TGTGCCAGCCCACCAGTGAACCTCAGGGACATACCATCCTACGAGCAGTACTTC	CASPPVNLRDIPSYEQYF
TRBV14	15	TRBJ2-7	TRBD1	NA	TGTGCCAGCAGCCTTCGGACAGGGACGATCTACGAGCAGTACTTC	CASSLRTGTIYEQYF
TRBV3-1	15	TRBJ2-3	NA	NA	TGTGCCAGCAGCCAAGCCCTAGTTGGCACAGATACGCAGTATTTT	CASSQALVGTDTQYF
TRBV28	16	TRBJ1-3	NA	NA	TGTGCCAGCAGCCCCGTCGGACGGTCCTCTGGAAACACCATATATTTT	CASSPVGRSSGNTIYF
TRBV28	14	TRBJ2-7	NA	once	TGTGCCAGCACCTTTACCGGGACATCGGGCGAGCAGTACTTC	CASTFTGTSGEQYF
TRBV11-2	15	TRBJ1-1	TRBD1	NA	TGTGCCAGCAGCTTAGCGGGACAGGTGGGGACTGAAGCTTTCTTT	CASSLAGQVGTEAFF